The entry that follows covers one TCR beta chain sequence. Its target is unknown. The sample belongs to a study of blood T cells in healthy people across ages. Drawn from each donor were roughly 10 milliliters of peripheral blood. Overall study findings and caveats: Diversity was higher, and naive CD4+ cells more numerous, in long-lived donors than in aged donors.

V lost 0 bases to trimming and J lost 3 bases, with 12 bases between them. Germline loops: CDR1 LNHNV, CDR2 YYDKDF (reference sequence). This CDR3 is 16 amino acids long. It was with a sample-barcoded 5' primer and a J-beta primer mix that a second PCR of roughly 7 to 11 cycles was run. Every sample gave at least 3 million paired-end reads containing CDR3. TCRdb re-analysed the 5' RACE reads in MiXCR, keeping a single row per CDR3 protein. Here the sample spans 1.5 million or so distinct CDR3 sequences, around 40% being singletons. The sequenced sample consisted of blood. The chain joins TRBV15 to TRBJ2-1, with D perhaps matching TRBD2 (6 bases). The clonotype was recovered from a woman between 18 and 29 years old in good health. CDR3 region: CATSRDLADFYNEQFF. CDR3 bases: TGTGCCACCAGCAGAGATTTAGCGGATTTCTACAATGAGCAGTTCTTC.